This is a list of T cell receptor beta chains from one sample in a study of immune characterization of retroperitoneal liposarcoma. TCRdb re-derived calls from the PCR reads in MiXCR, one entry per CDR3 protein. The sample shows about 10,000 distinct CDR3 sequences, under 30% of them seen only once. The material sequenced was blood. The receptors shown here come from a male donor with retroperitoneal liposarcoma. The conserved cysteine and the conserved F or W are not part of the CDR3 here. The D gene is left open where the match is weak. Rows may omit the clone size; those that give it use once, few, many or a size class.

D,V,size,CDR3
NA,TRBV6-1,medium-sized,ASKLQVNMETQY
NA,TRBV12-3/TRBV12-4,NA,ASSFGTLDTEAF
NA,TRBV6-1,NA,ASSYLGRAF
NA,TRBV5-1,NA,ASTPTIGFYNEQF
TRBD2,TRBV12-3/TRBV12-4,few,ASSLLAGVSNEQY
NA,TRBV7-6,few,ASSYGLSNEQF
TRBD2,TRBV6-4,NA,ATTESSGGGSLETQY
TRBD1,TRBV7-2,NA,ASSPRPTGSNYGYT
NA,TRBV5-1,NA,ASSSVGGSTDTQY
NA,TRBV4-1,once,ASSQVGGVSGYT
NA,TRBV4-2,many,ASSQDQGAGEEQF
TRBD1,TRBV6-8,NA,ASSRDSLSGNTIY